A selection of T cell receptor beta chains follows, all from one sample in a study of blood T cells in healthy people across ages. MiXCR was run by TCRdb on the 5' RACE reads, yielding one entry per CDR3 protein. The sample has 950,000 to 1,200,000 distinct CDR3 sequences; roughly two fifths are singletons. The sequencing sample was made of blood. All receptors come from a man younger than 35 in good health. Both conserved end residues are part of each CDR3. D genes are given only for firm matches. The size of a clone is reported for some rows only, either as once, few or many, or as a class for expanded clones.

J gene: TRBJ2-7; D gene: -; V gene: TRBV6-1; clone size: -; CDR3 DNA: TGTGCCAGCATAGAAAATATCGGGGTTACCTACAATGAGCAGTACTTC; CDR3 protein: CASIENIGVTYNEQYF
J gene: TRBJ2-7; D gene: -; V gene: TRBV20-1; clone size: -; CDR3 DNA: TGCAGTGCTAGCAACGCGGGACGTAGCCCTACGGAGCAGTACTTC; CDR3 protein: CSASNAGRSPTEQYF
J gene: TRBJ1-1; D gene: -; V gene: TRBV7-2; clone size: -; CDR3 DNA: TGTGCCAGCAGCTTAGGTAAGGGAGGCACTGAAGCTTTCTTT; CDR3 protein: CASSLGKGGTEAFF
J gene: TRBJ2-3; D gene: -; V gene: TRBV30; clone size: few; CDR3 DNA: TGTGCCTGGAGTTTGACGGGGGGCATAGATACGCAGTATTTT; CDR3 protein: CAWSLTGGIDTQYF
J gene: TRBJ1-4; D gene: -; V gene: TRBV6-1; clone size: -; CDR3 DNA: TGTGTCAGTTCACAGGGAGGTCTGCGAGTTTCAAGTAATGAAAAACTGTTTTTT; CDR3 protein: CVSSQGGLRVSSNEKLFF
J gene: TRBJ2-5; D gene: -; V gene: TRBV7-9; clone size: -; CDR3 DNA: TGTGCCAGCAGCTTAAACCCGTCTCAAGAGACCCAGTACTTC; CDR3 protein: CASSLNPSQETQYF
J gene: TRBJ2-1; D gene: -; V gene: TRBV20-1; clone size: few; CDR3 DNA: TGCAGTGCTAGTCTGGTTTCTGAAGGTAGTGAGCAGTTCTTC; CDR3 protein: CSASLVSEGSEQFF
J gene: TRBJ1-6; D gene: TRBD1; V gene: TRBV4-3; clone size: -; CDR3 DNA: TGCGCCAGCAGCCAAGGTGCCCAGGGGGCGCGAAATTCACCCCTCCACTTT; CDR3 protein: CASSQGAQGARNSPLHF
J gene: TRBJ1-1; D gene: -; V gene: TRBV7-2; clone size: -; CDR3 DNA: TGTGCCAGCAGCGTAGGCAAGGAGAACACTGAAGCTTTCTTT; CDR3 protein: CASSVGKENTEAFF
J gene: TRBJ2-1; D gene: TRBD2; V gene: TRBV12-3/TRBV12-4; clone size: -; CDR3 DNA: TGTGCCAGCAGTCCCAGCCCTAGCGGGGGGAAGAATGAGCAGTTCTTC; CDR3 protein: CASSPSPSGGKNEQFF
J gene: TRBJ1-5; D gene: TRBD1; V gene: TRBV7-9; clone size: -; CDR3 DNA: TGTGCCAGCAGTCAGGGAGGACAGGGGAATCAGCCCCAGCATTTT; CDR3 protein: CASSQGGQGNQPQHF
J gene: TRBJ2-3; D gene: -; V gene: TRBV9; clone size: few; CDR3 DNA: TGTGCCAGCAGCGCAAATATAGCGGATACGCAGTATTTT; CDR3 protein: CASSANIADTQYF
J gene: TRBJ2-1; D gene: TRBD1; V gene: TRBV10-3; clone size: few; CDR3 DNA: TGTGCCATCAGCGACAGGGGTTCCTACAATGAGCAGTTCTTC; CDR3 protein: CAISDRGSYNEQFF
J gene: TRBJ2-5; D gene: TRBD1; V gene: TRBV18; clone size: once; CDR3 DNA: TGTGCCAGCTCACCAGTTCATGGGGACAGACAAGAGACCCAGTACTTC; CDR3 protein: CASSPVHGDRQETQYF
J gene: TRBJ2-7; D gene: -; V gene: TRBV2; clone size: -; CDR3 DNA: TGTGCCAGCCTGGGCAGCGGCAAGAATGAGCAGTACTTC; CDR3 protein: CASLGSGKNEQYF
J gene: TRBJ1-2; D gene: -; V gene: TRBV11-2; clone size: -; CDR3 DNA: TGTGCCAGCAGCTTAGTCGCGCCCTGGAACTGTGGCTACACCTTC; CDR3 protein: CASSLVAPWNCGYTF
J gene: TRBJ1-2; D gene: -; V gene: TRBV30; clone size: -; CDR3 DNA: TGTGCCTGGTCGCGGACAGATGGCTACACCTTC; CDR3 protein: CAWSRTDGYTF
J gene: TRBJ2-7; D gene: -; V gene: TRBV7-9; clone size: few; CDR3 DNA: TGTGCCAGCAGCTTAGACGACAAGGGATTACACGAGCAGTACTTC; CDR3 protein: CASSLDDKGLHEQYF
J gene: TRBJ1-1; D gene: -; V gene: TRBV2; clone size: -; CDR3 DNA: TGTGCCAGCAGTGAAGAGGCCGTTCCCACTGAAGCTTTCTTT; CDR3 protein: CASSEEAVPTEAFF